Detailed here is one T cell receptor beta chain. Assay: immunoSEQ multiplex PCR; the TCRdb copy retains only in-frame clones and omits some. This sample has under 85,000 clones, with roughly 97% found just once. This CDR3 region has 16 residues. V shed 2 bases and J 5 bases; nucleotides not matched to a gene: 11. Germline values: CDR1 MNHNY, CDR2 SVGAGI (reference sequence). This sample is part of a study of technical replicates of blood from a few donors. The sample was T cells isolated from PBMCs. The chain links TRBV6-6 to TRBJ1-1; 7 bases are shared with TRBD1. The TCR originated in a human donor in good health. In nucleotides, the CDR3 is TGTGCCAGCAGTTACCCCCGCAGGGGGGAGTCGACTGAAGCTTTCTTT. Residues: CASSYPRRGESTEAFF.